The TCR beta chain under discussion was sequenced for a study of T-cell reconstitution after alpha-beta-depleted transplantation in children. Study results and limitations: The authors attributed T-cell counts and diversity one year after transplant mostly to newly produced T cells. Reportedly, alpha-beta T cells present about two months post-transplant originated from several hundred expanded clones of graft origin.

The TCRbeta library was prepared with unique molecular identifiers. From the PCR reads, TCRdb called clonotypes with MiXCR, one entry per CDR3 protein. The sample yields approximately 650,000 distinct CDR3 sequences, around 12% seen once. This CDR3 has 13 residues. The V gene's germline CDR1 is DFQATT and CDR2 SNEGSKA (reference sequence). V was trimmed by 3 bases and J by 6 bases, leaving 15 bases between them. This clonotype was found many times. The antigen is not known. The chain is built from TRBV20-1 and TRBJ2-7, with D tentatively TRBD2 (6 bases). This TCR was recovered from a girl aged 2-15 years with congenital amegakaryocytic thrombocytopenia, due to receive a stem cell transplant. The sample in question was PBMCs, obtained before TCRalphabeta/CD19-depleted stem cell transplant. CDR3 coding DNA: TGCAGTGCTAGTGGTTTGGGAGGAGGCGAGCAGTACTTC. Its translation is CSASGLGGGEQYF.